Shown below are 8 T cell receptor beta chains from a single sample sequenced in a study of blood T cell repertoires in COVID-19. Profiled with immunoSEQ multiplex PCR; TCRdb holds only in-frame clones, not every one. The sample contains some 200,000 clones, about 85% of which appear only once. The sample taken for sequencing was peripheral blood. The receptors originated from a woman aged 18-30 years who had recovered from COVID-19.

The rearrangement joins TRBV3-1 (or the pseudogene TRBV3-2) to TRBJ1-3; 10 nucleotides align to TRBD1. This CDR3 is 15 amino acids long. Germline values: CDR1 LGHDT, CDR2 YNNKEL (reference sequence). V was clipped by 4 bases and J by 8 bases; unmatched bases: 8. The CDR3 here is CASSPRGTGDHTIYF. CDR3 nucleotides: TGTGCCAGCAGCCCCCGAGGGACAGGGGATCACACCATATATTTT.

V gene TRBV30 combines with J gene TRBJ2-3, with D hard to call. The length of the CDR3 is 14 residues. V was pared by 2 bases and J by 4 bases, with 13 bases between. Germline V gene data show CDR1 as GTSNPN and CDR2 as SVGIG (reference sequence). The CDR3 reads CAWSRGSRPDTQYF. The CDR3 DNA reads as TGTGCCTGGAGTAGAGGAAGCAGACCAGATACGCAGTATTTT.

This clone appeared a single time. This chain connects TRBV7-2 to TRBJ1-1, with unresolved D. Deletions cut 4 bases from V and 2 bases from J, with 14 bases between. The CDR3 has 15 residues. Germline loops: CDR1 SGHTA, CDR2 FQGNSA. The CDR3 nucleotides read TGTGCCAGCAGCTACCAGATCGGAGACAACACTGAAGCTTTCTTT. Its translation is CASSYQIGDNTEAFF.

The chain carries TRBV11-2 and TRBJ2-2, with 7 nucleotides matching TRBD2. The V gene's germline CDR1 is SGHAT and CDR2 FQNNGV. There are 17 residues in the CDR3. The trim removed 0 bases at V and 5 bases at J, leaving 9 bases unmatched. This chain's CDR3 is CASSLDLRGRGTGELFF. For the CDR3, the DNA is TGTGCCAGCAGCTTAGATCTCCGCGGGAGAGGGACCGGGGAGCTGTTTTTT.

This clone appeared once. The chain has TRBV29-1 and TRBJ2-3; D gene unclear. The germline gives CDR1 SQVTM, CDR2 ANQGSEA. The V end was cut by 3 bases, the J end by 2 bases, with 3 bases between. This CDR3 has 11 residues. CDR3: CSVDLTDTQYF. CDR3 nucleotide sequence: TGCAGCGTTGATCTCACAGATACGCAGTATTTT.

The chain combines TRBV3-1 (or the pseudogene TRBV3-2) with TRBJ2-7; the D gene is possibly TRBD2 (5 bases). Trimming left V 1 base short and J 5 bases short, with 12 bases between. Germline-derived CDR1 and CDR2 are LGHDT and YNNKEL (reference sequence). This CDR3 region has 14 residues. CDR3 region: CASSQGISGNEQYF. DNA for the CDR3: TGTGCCAGCAGCCAAGGGATCTCGGGGAACGAGCAGTACTTC.

CDR3 protein: CASGGTSGTSTGELFF. The CDR3 DNA follows: TGTGCCAGTGGGGGGACTAGCGGGACGAGCACCGGGGAGCTGTTTTTT. The chain carries TRBV19 and TRBJ2-2; 13 nucleotides match TRBD2. This CDR3 has 16 amino acids. Per germline, CDR1 LNHDA and CDR2 SQIVND (reference sequence). Losses at the gene ends were 8 bases for V and 4 bases for J; bases not matched to a gene: 7.

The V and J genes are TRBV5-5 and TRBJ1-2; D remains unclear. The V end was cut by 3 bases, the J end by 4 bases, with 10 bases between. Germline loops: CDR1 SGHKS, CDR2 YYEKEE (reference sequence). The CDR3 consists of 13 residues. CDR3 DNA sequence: TGTGCCAGCAGCTCCCTACTTATCTATGGCTACACCTTC. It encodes CASSSLLIYGYTF.